Listed below are T cell receptor beta chains from one sample, sequenced in a study of blood T cell repertoires in COVID-19. The repertoire was sequenced with immunoSEQ multiplex PCR; TCRdb's copy has only in-frame clones and lacks some. The sample records 120,000 to 150,000 clones, roughly 80% being singletons. Sequencing was performed on PBMCs or T cells enriched from blood (not recorded which). Receptors originate from a man aged 35 to 55 with acute COVID-19. Each CDR3 is given with its conserved first and last residue. Fields, in order: D gene, CDR3 length, J gene, V gene, CDR3 protein. The D gene is left open where the match is weak.

>TRBD2|13|TRBJ2-7|TRBV19
CASSREGRYEQYF
>TRBD1|16|TRBJ2-7|TRBV2
CASSFTPGQGDDEQYF
>-|16|TRBJ1-2|TRBV28
CASSLPWTAANYGYTF
>TRBD1|15|TRBJ1-2|TRBV28
CASSPLSQGNYGYTF
>TRBD1|13|TRBJ1-1|TRBV15
CAGGRGRNTEAFF
>TRBD1|13|TRBJ2-7|TRBV19
CASSDRGRYEQYF
>-|12|TRBJ2-1|TRBV10-3
CAISEGATEQFF
>-|13|TRBJ1-2|TRBV6-4
CASSPQARGGYTF
>-|13|TRBJ2-1|TRBV24-1
CATRNPGTHEQFF
>TRBD2|22|TRBJ2-4|TRBV2
CASSEFFNGLAGGQLAKNIQYF
>-|14|TRBJ2-7|TRBV28
CASSAVADSYEQYF
>TRBD1|16|TRBJ2-3|TRBV24-1
CATSASDRGLADTQYF
>-|15|TRBJ1-2|TRBV5-4
CASSLAPRANYGYTF
>TRBD2|15|TRBJ2-1|TRBV24-1
CATSDAGRIYNEQFF
>-|13|TRBJ2-1|TRBV12-3/TRBV12-4
CASSLDSWNEQFF
>TRBD2|16|TRBJ2-5|TRBV9
CASSLGLADFGETQYF